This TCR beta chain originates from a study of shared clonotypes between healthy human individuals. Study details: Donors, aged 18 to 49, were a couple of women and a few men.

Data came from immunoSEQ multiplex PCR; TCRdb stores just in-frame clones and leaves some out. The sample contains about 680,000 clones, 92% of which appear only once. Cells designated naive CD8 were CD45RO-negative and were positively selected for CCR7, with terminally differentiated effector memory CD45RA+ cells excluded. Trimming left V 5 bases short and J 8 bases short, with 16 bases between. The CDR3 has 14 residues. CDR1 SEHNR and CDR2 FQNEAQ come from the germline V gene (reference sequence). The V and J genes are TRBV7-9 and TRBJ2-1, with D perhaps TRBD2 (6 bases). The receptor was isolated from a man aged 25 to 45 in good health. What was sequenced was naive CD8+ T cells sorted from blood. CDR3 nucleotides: TGTGCCAGCAGCCGGGACTGGCGGAGAGATGAGCAGTTCTTC. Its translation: CASSRDWRRDEQFF.